Below are 10 T cell receptor beta chains sequenced from a single sample in a study of T cell responses to AZD1222 COVID-19 vaccine. TCRdb keeps only in-frame clones here, not all; method: immunoSEQ multiplex PCR. The sample includes about 130,000 clones, approximately 86% of them seen just once. Sequencing was performed on peripheral blood, taken on day 0 of AZD1222 vaccination. Receptors were obtained from an adult in good health.

The V gene is TRBV13, the J gene TRBJ1-1; 8 bases are shared with TRBD1. The V segment lost 5 bases and the J segment 5 bases; nucleotides outside the gene matches: 7. The CDR3 has 14 amino acids. Germline V gives CDR1 PRHDT, CDR2 FYEKMQ (reference sequence). CDR3 coding DNA: TGTGCCAGCAGCCCCCAGGGGGCAAGGACTGAAGCTTTCTTT. Translation gives CASSPQGARTEAFF.

Concerning this clone: One junction end does not reproduce the germline sequence, and a read error may be involved. The chain joins TRBV7-3 to TRBJ2-1, with D perhaps matching TRBD1 (5 bases). The CDR3 contains 15 residues. The germline CDR1 and CDR2 sequences are SGHTA and FQGTGA. The CDR3 spells CASSLTRAWNNEQFF. CDR3 bases: TGTGCCAGCAGCCTAACCAGGGCATGGAACAATGAGCAGTTCTTC.

The chain carries TRBV19 and TRBJ2-2; D not resolved. Per the germline V gene, CDR1 is LNHDA and CDR2 is SQIVND (reference sequence). The CDR3 covers 12 residues. V dropped 9 bases and J dropped 4 bases, with 9 bases sitting between them. In DNA, the CDR3 is TGTGCCAGATTTAGTATCACCGGGGAGCTGTTTTTT. Its translation: CARFSITGELFF.

The rearrangement uses TRBV5-1 and TRBJ2-1; 12 bases align to TRBD2. The germline V gene has CDR1 SGHRS and CDR2 YFSETQ. The CDR3 is 17 amino acids. Germline trimming cut 4 bases from V and 1 base from J; bases unmatched to any gene: 6. CDR3 sequence: CASSTLAGGGSYNEQFF. CDR3 nucleotide sequence: TGCGCCAGCAGCACACTAGCGGGGGGAGGGTCCTACAATGAGCAGTTCTTC.

This clone has a count of ten or more. V usage is TRBV11-1 and J usage is TRBJ1-6; perhaps TRBD1 as D (6 bases). The germline CDR1 and CDR2 sequences are SGHAT and FQDESV (reference sequence). CDR3 length: 14 residues. V gave up 5 bases and J gave up 7 bases, with 12 bases separating them. Here the CDR3 DNA reads TGTGCCAGCAGCCCGGACAGAGGAAATTCACCCCTCCACTTT. Translating gives CASSPDRGNSPLHF.

This clone has a single count. J is TRBJ2-2 and V is TRBV12-5; 12 positions match TRBD2. The V segment lost 0 bases and the J segment 6 bases; nucleotides outside the gene matches: 23. From germline, CDR1 is LGHNT and CDR2 FRNRAP. The CDR3 totals 23 residues. Here the CDR3 reads CASGLVRSHILAGGPVEPGELFF. Here the CDR3 DNA reads TGTGCTAGTGGTTTGGTCAGATCCCATATCCTAGCGGGAGGGCCTGTAGAGCCCGGGGAGCTGTTTTTT.

The chain uses TRBV7-9 and TRBJ2-7, with a possible D match to TRBD1 (6 bases). The CDR3 length is 14 residues. In germline, CDR1 is SEHNR, CDR2 FQNEAQ (reference sequence). Trimming stripped 5 bases from V and 6 bases from J, with 17 bases between. In DNA form, the CDR3 reads TGTGCCAGCAGCCGACAGGATTCCTCCGGCGAGCAGTACTTC. It codes for CASSRQDSSGEQYF.

The table lists this clone with a few counts. The V gene is TRBV27, the J gene TRBJ2-3, with D uncertain. V lost 8 bases to trimming and J lost 1 base, with 13 bases between them. Germline V gene lookup returns CDR1 MNHEY and CDR2 SMNVEV (reference sequence). This CDR3 has 14 residues. CDR3 loop: CASGEQDRTDTQYF. In nucleotides, the CDR3 is TGTGCCAGCGGCGAGCAGGATCGCACAGATACGCAGTATTTT.

V is TRBV11-2 and J is TRBJ2-2, with D perhaps matching TRBD1 (6 bases). CDR3 length: 17 amino acids. V was trimmed by 0 bases and J by 1 base, leaving 12 bases between them. Germline values: CDR1 SGHAT, CDR2 FQNNGV. CDR3 sequence reads: CASSLDSTGQNTGELFF. The CDR3 DNA is TGTGCCAGCAGCTTAGATTCTACGGGACAGAACACCGGGGAGCTGTTTTTT.

The chain recombines TRBV4-1 with TRBJ2-3, with 8 bases fitting TRBD1. The CDR3 runs to 18 residues. Trimming removed 1 base from V and 6 bases from J; junction bases left unmatched: 15. Germline V gene sequence: CDR1 MGHRA, CDR2 YSYEKL. CDR3 in amino acids: CASSQGQLRDRLKDTQYF. CDR3 DNA: TGCGCCAGCAGCCAAGGTCAGTTGAGGGACAGGTTAAAGGATACGCAGTATTTT.